The clone carrying this TCR beta chain was counted many times. The antigen is undetermined. The CDR3 spans 12 residues. From germline, CDR1 is MNHEY and CDR2 SVGAGI. V lost 5 bases, J lost 5 bases, and 4 bases lay in between. Time point indicated: longitudinal time-point 1 (baseline). This specimen comes from a study of neurological immune-mediated disorders. General study results and limits: Private repertoires in all groups were suggested by the finding that expanded clones across subjects shared no CDR3 amino acid sequences.

From the 5' RACE reads, TCRdb called clonotypes with MiXCR, one entry per CDR3 protein. Of 55,000 to 75,000 distinct CDR3 sequences listed, roughly 13% are singletons. V is TRBV6-5 and J is TRBJ1-6; D not certain. The sequence was obtained from a female donor with HTLV-1-associated myelopathy (HAM/TSP). Material for sequencing was PBMCs. The CDR3 DNA reads as TGTGCCAGCAGTAGCAATAATTCACCCCTCCACTTT. This codes for CASSSNNSPLHF.